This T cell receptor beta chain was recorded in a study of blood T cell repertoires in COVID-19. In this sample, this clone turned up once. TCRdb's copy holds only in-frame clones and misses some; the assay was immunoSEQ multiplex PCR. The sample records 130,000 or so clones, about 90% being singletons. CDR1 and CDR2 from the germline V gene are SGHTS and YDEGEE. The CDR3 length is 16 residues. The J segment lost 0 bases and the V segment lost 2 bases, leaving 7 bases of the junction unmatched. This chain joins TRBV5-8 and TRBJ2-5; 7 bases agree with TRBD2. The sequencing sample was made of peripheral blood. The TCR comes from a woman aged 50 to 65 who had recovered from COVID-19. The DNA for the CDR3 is TGTGCCAGCAGCTTTTGGACCGGGGGGAACCAAGAGACCCAGTACTTC. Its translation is CASSFWTGGNQETQYF.